This T cell receptor beta chain was recovered during a study of cytomegalovirus exposure and HLA in healthy donors. Study-level results: Several top significant clusters appeared, in a later analysis, to be linked to common viral pathogens. In a later analysis, a genetic analysis reported fewer productive-TCR N-insertions in an Asian-associated ancestry cluster than the cohort average.

Concerning this clone itself: Its target is not known.

CDR1 and CDR2 (germline): WNHNN, SYGVQD (reference sequence). The CDR3 is 15 amino acids. The V and J ends lost 8 bases and 6 bases, in that order; junction bases with no gene match: 14. The PCR employed 60 Vbeta primers together with 13 Jbeta primers. TCRdb keeps only in-frame clones here, not all; method: immunoSEQ multiplex PCR. The repertoire includes 120,000 or so clones, roughly 80% of them detected once, and 6% to 8% sits in the top ten. Sequencing was carried out using PBMCs. The clonotype was recovered from a middle-aged woman in good health and CMV-seronegative. This chain uses TRBV10-1 with TRBJ2-7; 9 bases agree with TRBD2. The CDR3, as DNA: TGCGCCAGCGGGGGGGAACTAGCGGGTCCAAGCGAGCAGTACTTC. Translation: CASGGELAGPSEQYF.